This entry is about one T cell receptor beta chain. Its antigen is currently unknown. This entry comes from a study of cytomegalovirus exposure and HLA in healthy donors. Amplification used 60 Vbeta primers and 13 Jbeta primers. Clones were sequenced by immunoSEQ multiplex PCR, and TCRdb holds only the in-frame ones, with some missing. The profile shows 75,000 to 100,000 clones, roughly four fifths of them singletons. Findings of the study overall: As a later analysis showed, several of the most significant clusters appeared to be linked to common viral pathogens.

The CDR3 has 16 amino acids. Germline V gene lookup returns CDR1 SGHTA and CDR2 FQGNSA. Trimming stripped 7 bases from V and 4 bases from J, with 22 bases between. Source material: PBMCs. The V and J genes are TRBV7-2 and TRBJ1-1; D may be TRBD1 (6 bases). The source is a man aged 35-49 years in good health and CMV-seronegative. DNA for the CDR3: TGTGCCAGCAAACCGGGATGGTCGGTGGGGGCCACTGAAGCTTTCTTT. Protein sequence: CASKPGWSVGATEAFF.